The rows below give T cell receptor beta chains drawn from one sample of a study of blood T cell repertoires in COVID-19. Measured with immunoSEQ multiplex PCR; TCRdb has only the in-frame clones, and not every one. The sample contains 250,000 or so clones, roughly four fifths of which appear only once. Specimen: peripheral blood. These receptors were obtained from a man at least 80 years old with acute or convalescent COVID-19. CDR3s include the opening cysteine and the closing phenylalanine or tryptophan. A D gene is named only where the DNA matches it firmly. Part of the rows lack a size; the others show once, few, many or a class for expanded clones.

d_call	j_call	clone_size	v_call	cdr3_length	cdr3_nt	cdr3_aa
-	TRBJ1-4	once	TRBV27	16	TGTGCCAGCAGTTGGGGTTCGCGGGGAACTAATGAAAAACTGTTTTTT	CASSWGSRGTNEKLFF
-	TRBJ2-2	-	TRBV6-4	16	TGTGCCAGCAGCTCCGCTACAGGGTTGAACACCGGGGAGCTGTTTTTT	CASSSATGLNTGELFF
TRBD1	TRBJ1-5	-	TRBV28	15	TGTGCCAGCAGTCCCCGGGTTACAGGGGGGCATCCCCAGCATTTT	CASSPRVTGGHPQHF
TRBD1	TRBJ2-6	few	TRBV29-1	15	TGCAGCGTCCGACAGGGGGCGCACGGGGCCAACGTCCTGACTTTC	CSVRQGAHGANVLTF
-	TRBJ2-1	once	TRBV5-4	16	TGTGCCAGCAGCCAGGGGGGTTCTGCCGCCTACAATGAGCAGTTCTTC	CASSQGGSAAYNEQFF
TRBD1	TRBJ1-4	-	TRBV28	15	TGTGCCAGCAGTCAACAGACAGGGATCGGTGAAAAACTGTTTTTT	CASSQQTGIGEKLFF
-	TRBJ1-2	-	TRBV5-6	12	TGTGCCAGCAGGCCGTGGGGGGGTGGCTACACCTTC	CASRPWGGGYTF
-	TRBJ1-6	few	TRBV2	16	TGTGCCAGCAGTGAATTGGGGGCAGGGAATAATTCACCCCTCCACTTT	CASSELGAGNNSPLHF
TRBD1	TRBJ1-3	-	TRBV7-8	15	TGTGCCAGCAGATCCAGGGGGGCAGGTGGAAACACCATATATTTT	CASRSRGAGGNTIYF
-	TRBJ1-5	-	TRBV27	17	TGTGCCAGCAGTCCAAATACCGGGACATTAGAGGGTCAGCCCCAGCATTTT	CASSPNTGTLEGQPQHF